Below, 19 T cell receptor beta chains from the same sample are listed, as sequenced in a study of T-cell reconstitution after alpha-beta-depleted transplantation in children. Preparation of the TCRbeta library used unique molecular identifiers. Via MiXCR, TCRdb re-called the PCR reads, giving one row per CDR3 protein. The repertoire has 700,000 to 950,000 distinct CDR3 sequences, around 15% of them found once; the top ten carry about 4.6%. The sequencing here drew on PBMCs, mostly from graft donor cells, taken 360 days after TCRalphabeta/CD19-depleted stem cell transplant. The receptors were gathered from a male patient between 10 and 17 years old who had a stem cell transplant for acute lymphoblastic leukemia, so the T cells may come from the graft donor.

This clonotype showed up just a few times. This chain connects TRBV4-1 to TRBJ2-5; TRBD2 agrees at 11 bases. J lost 5 bases, V lost 0 bases, and 11 bases had no gene match. The CDR3 runs to 18 residues. Germline V gene data show CDR1 as MGHRA and CDR2 as YSYEKL. CDR3 sequence reads: CASSQEGLAGGPMETQYF. The CDR3 DNA reads as TGCGCCAGCAGCCAAGAAGGATTAGCGGGAGGGCCAATGGAGACCCAGTACTTC.

This clonotype was observed a handful of times. This chain uses TRBV11-2 with TRBJ2-1; TRBD2 aligns across 8 bases. Trimming at V came to 3 bases and at J to 2 bases, leaving 15 bases not matched to a gene. This CDR3 is built from 19 residues. Germline CDR1 is SGHAT and CDR2 is FQNNGV. The CDR3 protein is CASSFDPRLAGSTYNEQFF. CDR3 bases: TGTGCCAGCAGCTTCGACCCCCGGCTAGCGGGCTCAACCTACAATGAGCAGTTCTTC.

This chain connects TRBV4-2 to TRBJ2-5; TRBD2 agrees at 10 bases. The CDR3 is 18 residues long. Germline V gene data show CDR1 as LGHNA and CDR2 as YNFKEQ. After removal of 1 base from V and 5 bases from J, the junction contained 13 bases not matched to a gene. CDR3 sequence reads: CASSQGLAGDVNRETQYF. DNA of the CDR3: TGTGCCAGCAGCCAAGGGCTAGCGGGAGACGTCAATCGGGAGACCCAGTACTTC.

The chain couples TRBV7-8 to TRBJ2-7; D might be TRBD1 or TRBD2, each matching 6 bases. Trimming pared 1 base from V and 12 bases from J, leaving 10 bases between. Germline lookup yields CDR1 SGHVS and CDR2 FQNEAQ. The CDR3 is 11 residues long. CDR3 loop: CASSLGGARYF. CDR3 in DNA: TGTGCCAGCAGCTTAGGGGGGGCGAGGTACTTC.

This clonotype was detected only a few times. This rearrangement joins TRBV29-1 to TRBJ2-2, with TRBD2 matching over 10 bases. The CDR3 has 13 amino acids. V dropped 4 bases and J dropped 6; count of bases not matched to a gene: 2. Germline CDR1 SQVTM, CDR2 ANQGSEA. CDR3 sequence reads: CSVALAGAGELFF. CDR3 DNA sequence: TGCAGCGTTGCTCTAGCGGGAGCCGGGGAGCTGTTTTTT.

The V gene is TRBV12-2, the J gene TRBJ2-1. TRBV12-2 counts as a pseudogene. The CDR3 has 13 residues. The chain's CDR3 is CASRGRTYNEQFF. The CDR3 bases are TGTGCAAGTCGAGGGAGGACCTACAATGAGCAGTTCTTC.

This chain links TRBV19 with TRBJ1-1; D gene unclear. CDR1 is LNHDA and CDR2 is SQIVND in the germline V gene (reference sequence). V was pared by 5 bases and J by 3 bases, with 13 bases between. CDR3 length: 14 residues. The CDR3 nucleotides read TGTGCCAGTAGTGTGCAGTGGATGGACACTGAAGCTTTCTTT. It specifies CASSVQWMDTEAFF.

This clonotype was seen only a few times. This sequence joins TRBV7-8 and TRBJ2-6, with a weak D call TRBD1 (6 bases). Per germline, CDR1 SGHVS and CDR2 FQNEAQ. The CDR3 runs 19 residues. Trimming cost V 3 bases and J 0 bases, with 18 bases left between them. CDR3 sequence (DNA): TGTGCCAGCAGCTTGGAGCAGGCAGGGGACCTCTCTGGGGCCAACGTCCTGACTTTC. Protein: CASSLEQAGDLSGANVLTF.

This clonotype was seen only a few times. The rearrangement joins TRBV9 to TRBJ2-1; 14 nucleotides line up with TRBD2. The length of the CDR3 is 17 residues. Trimming at V came to 0 bases and at J to 8 bases, leaving 7 bases not matched to a gene. Germline V gene data show CDR1 as SGDLS and CDR2 as YYNGEE. The CDR3 spells CASSVAAGLAGGDEQFF. The DNA for the CDR3 is TGTGCCAGCAGCGTAGCCGCCGGACTAGCGGGAGGCGATGAGCAGTTCTTC.

J is TRBJ2-5 and V is TRBV10-1; D is possibly TRBD1 (7 bases). The germline CDR1 and CDR2 sequences are WNHNN and SYGVQD (reference sequence). V lost 9 bases to trimming and J lost 3 bases, with 17 bases between them. The CDR3 consists of 14 residues. The CDR3 nucleotides are TGCGCCAGGGTCGGGACAGCGGGCAAAGAGACCCAGTACTTC. It codes for CARVGTAGKETQYF.

This clonotype was observed a few times. V and J are TRBV7-7 and TRBJ2-7; D is ambiguous. The CDR3 has 13 amino acids. Germline-derived CDR1 and CDR2 are SSHAT and FNYEAQ (reference sequence). V dropped 1 base and J dropped 2 bases, with 6 bases sitting between them. CDR3 protein: CASSLGWTYEQYF. The CDR3 nucleotides read TGTGCCAGCAGCTTAGGCTGGACCTACGAGCAGTACTTC.

This clonotype was seen a handful of times. Germline and junction disagree at one end, which may indicate a read error. The chain couples TRBV4-2 to TRBJ2-1; perhaps TRBD1 as D (7 bases). This CDR3 is 14 amino acids long. Germline V gives CDR1 LGHNA, CDR2 YNFKEQ. The CDR3 spells CASSQDQAGQGGVF. The CDR3 DNA follows: TGTGCCAGCAGCCAAGATCAGGCGGGCCAGGGGGGTGTCTTC.

This clonotype was picked up a small number of times. This chain connects TRBV5-1 to TRBJ2-7; 9 bases agree with TRBD2. The J segment lost 5 bases and the V segment lost 6 bases, leaving 12 bases of the junction unmatched. The CDR3 length is 15 residues. Per the germline V gene, CDR1 is SGHRS and CDR2 is YFSETQ. The CDR3 is CASTLGGLAKHEQYF. The CDR3 DNA is TGCGCCAGCACTCTGGGAGGACTAGCGAAACACGAGCAGTACTTC.

The CDR3 is CASSSGYGNTIYF. DNA of the CDR3: TGTGCCAGCAGCAGCGGATATGGAAACACCATATATTTT. This chain connects TRBV5-6 to TRBJ1-3; D is undetermined. This CDR3 comprises 13 residues. The germline V gene encodes CDR1 SGHDT and CDR2 YYEEEE. Between the trimmed V and J ends, which lost 4 bases and 3 bases, there was a span of 8 bases.

This clonotype was observed many times. V usage is TRBV5-1 and J usage is TRBJ2-1, with D perhaps matching TRBD2 (6 bases). The CDR3 spans 17 residues. V lost 0 bases and J 8 bases, leaving 21 bases between the germline ends. Germline CDR1 SGHRS, CDR2 YFSETQ. CDR3 residues: CASSLAPPGAFGYEQFF. The CDR3 DNA sequence: TGCGCCAGCAGCTTGGCCCCCCCGGGAGCGTTTGGGTATGAGCAGTTCTTC.

This clonotype was detected only a few times. The chain uses TRBV20-1 and TRBJ2-1, with TRBD1 as a possible D gene (6 bases). There are 14 residues in the CDR3. CDR1 is DFQATT, CDR2 SNEGSKA, per germline (reference sequence). CDR3 residues: CRGASGGSYNEQFF. The CDR3, as DNA: TGCAGGGGGGCCAGTGGGGGCTCCTACAATGAGCAGTTCTTC.

The chain combines TRBV29-1 with TRBJ2-1; TRBD2 is a possible D gene (6 bases). Germline CDR1 and CDR2: SQVTM and ANQGSEA. This CDR3 has 14 amino acids. Trimming cost V 2 bases and J 4 bases, with 12 bases left between them. The CDR3 spells CSVESSARYNEQFF. The CDR3 coding sequence is TGCAGCGTTGAATCTAGCGCGAGGTACAATGAGCAGTTCTTC.

This chain uses TRBV7-9 with TRBJ2-1; D call uncertain. The CDR3 has 16 residues. V lost 5 bases and J 9 bases, leaving 23 bases between the germline ends. Germline CDR1 and CDR2: SEHNR and FQNEAQ (reference sequence). CDR3 in amino acids: CASSDDLTPRFAEQFF. The DNA of the CDR3 is TGTGCCAGCAGCGATGATCTGACCCCGAGGTTCGCTGAGCAGTTCTTC.

This chain uses TRBV5-1 with TRBJ2-6, with 8 bases fitting TRBD1. This CDR3 is built from 17 residues. The germline V gene has CDR1 SGHRS and CDR2 YFSETQ. Trimming cost V 3 bases and J 0 bases; bases outside gene matches: 5. CDR3 coding DNA: TGCGCCAGCAGCTATGACAGGGGCTCCTCTGGGGCCAACGTCCTGACTTTC. Residues: CASSYDRGSSGANVLTF.